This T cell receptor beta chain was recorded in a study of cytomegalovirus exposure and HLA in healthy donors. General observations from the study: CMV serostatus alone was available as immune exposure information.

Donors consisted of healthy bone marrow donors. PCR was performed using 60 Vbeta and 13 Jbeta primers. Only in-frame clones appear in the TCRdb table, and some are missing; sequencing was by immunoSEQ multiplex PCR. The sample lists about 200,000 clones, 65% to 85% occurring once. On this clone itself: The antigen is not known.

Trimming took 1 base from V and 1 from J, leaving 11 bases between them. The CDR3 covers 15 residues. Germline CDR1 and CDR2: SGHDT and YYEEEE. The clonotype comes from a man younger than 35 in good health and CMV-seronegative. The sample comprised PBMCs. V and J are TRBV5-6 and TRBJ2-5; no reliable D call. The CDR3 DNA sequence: TGTGCCAGCAGCTTGTCCTTACTTGGCCAAGAGACCCAGTACTTC. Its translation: CASSLSLLGQETQYF.